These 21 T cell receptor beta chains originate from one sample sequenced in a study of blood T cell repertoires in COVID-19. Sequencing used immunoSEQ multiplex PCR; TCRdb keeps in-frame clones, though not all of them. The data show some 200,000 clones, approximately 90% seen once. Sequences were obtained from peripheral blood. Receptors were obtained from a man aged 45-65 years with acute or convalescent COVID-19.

CDR3 nucleotide sequence: TGTGCCAGCGGCGGTAGATCGGTTGGCACCATATATTTT. Its protein is CASGGRSVGTIYF. The chain couples TRBV7-9 to TRBJ1-3; no firm D call. Germline CDR1 and CDR2: SEHNR and FQNEAQ (reference sequence). Trimming took 8 bases from V and 9 from J, leaving 17 bases between them. The CDR3 has 13 amino acids. The full variable domain, rest sourced from reference TRBV7-9 and TRBJ1-3, is DTGVSQNPRHKITKRGQNVTFRCDPISEHNRLYWYRQTLGQGPEFLTYFQNEAQLEKSRLLSDRFSAERPKGSFSTLEIQRTEQGDSAMYLCASGGRSVGTIYFGEGSWLTVV.

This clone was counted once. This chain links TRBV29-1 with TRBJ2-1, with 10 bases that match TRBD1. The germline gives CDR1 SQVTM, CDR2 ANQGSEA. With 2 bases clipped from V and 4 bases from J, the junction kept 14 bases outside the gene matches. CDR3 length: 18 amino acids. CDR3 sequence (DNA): TGCAGCGTTGAAAGGGGGACAGGGGAAGGAGGTTTTTACAATGAGCAGTTCTTC. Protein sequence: CSVERGTGEGGFYNEQFF.

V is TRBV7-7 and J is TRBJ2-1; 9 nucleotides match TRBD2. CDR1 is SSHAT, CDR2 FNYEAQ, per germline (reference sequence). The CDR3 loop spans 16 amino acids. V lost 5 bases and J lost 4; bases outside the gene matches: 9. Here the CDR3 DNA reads TGTGCCAGCAGCCCTTACCTAGCGGGGCGGTACAATGAGCAGTTCTTC. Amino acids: CASSPYLAGRYNEQFF. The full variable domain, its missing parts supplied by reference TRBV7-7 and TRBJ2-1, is GAGVSQSPRYKVTKRGQDVTLRCDPISSHATLYWYQQALGQGPEFLTYFNYEAQPDKSGLPSDRFSAERPEGSISTLTIQRTEQRDSAMYRCASSPYLAGRYNEQFFGPGTRLTVL.

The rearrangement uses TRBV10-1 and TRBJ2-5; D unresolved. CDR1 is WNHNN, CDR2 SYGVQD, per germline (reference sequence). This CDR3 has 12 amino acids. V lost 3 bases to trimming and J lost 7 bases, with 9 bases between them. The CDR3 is CASSDPSGTQYF. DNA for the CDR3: TGCGCCAGCAGTGACCCGTCGGGGACCCAGTACTTC.

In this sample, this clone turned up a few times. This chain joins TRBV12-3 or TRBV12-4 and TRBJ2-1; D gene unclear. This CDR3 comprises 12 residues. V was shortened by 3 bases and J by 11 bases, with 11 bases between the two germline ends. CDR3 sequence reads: CASSLKEYQQFF. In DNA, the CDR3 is TGTGCCAGCAGTTTGAAGGAGTATCAGCAGTTCTTC.

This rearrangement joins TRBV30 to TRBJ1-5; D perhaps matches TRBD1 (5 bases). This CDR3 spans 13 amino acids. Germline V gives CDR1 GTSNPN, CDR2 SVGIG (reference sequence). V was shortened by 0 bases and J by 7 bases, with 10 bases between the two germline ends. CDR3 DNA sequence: TGTGCCTGGAGTGTAGGGGCAGAACAGCCCCAGCATTTT. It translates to CAWSVGAEQPQHF. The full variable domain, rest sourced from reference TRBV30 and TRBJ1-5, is SQTIHQWPATLVQPVGSPLSLECTVEGTSNPNLYWYRQAAGRGLQLLFYSVGIGQISSEVPQNLSASRPQDRQFILSSKKLLLSDSGFYLCAWSVGAEQPQHFGDGTRLSIL.

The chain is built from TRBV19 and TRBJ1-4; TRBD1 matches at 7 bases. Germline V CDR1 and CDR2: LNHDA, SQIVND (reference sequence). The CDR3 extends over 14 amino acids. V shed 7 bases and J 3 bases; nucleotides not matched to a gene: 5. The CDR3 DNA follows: TGTGCCAGTACCATAGGGACAGCTAATGAAAAACTGTTTTTT. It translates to CASTIGTANEKLFF.

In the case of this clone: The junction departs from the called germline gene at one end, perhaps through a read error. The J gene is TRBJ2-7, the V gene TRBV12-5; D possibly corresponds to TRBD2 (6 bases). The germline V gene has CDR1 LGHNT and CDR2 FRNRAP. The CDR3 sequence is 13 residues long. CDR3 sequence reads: CASGLGGFYEQYF. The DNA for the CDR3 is TGTGCTAGTGGGTTGGGAGGTTTCTACGAGCAGTACTTC.

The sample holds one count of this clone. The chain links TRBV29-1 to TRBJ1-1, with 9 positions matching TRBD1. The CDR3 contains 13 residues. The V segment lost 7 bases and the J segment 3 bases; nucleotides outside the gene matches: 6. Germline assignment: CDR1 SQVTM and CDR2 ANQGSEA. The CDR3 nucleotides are TGCAGCGCGCGGGACAGGGAGGACACTGAAGCTTTCTTT. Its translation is CSARDREDTEAFF.

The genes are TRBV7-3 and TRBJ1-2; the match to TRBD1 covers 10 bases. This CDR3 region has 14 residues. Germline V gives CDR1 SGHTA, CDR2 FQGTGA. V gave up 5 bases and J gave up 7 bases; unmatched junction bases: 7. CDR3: CASSPGTGVGGYTF. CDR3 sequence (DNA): TGTGCCAGCAGCCCCGGGACAGGGGTAGGTGGCTACACCTTC.

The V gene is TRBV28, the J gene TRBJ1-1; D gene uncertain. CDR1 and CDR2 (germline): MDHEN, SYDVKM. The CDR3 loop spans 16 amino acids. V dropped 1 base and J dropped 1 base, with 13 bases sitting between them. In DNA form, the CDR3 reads TGTGCCAGCAGTTTATACGCCAGATCACGGAACACTGAAGCTTTCTTT. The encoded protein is CASSLYARSRNTEAFF. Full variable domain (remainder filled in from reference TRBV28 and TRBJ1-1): DVKVTQSSRYLVKRTGEKVFLECVQDMDHENMFWYRQDPGLGLRLIYFSYDVKMKEKGDIPEGYSVSREKKERFSLILESASTNQTSMYLCASSLYARSRNTEAFFGQGTRLTVV.

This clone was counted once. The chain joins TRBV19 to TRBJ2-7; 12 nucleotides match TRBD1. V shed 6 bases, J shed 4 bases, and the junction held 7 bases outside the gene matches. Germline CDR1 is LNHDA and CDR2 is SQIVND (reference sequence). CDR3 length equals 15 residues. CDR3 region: CASRLRGQGAYEQYF. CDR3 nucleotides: TGTGCCAGTAGATTAAGGGGACAGGGGGCTTACGAGCAGTACTTC.

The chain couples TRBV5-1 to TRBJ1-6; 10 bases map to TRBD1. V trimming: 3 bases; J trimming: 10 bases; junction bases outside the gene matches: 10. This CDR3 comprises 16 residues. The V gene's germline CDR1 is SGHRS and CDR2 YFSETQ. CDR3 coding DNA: TGCGCCAGCAGCTATACCGGCGACAGGGGGCAATCACCCCTCCACTTT. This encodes CASSYTGDRGQSPLHF.

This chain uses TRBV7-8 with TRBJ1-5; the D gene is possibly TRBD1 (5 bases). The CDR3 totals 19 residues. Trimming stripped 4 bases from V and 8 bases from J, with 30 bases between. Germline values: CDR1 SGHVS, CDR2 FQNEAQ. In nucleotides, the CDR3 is TGTGCCAGCAGCTACGCGCGGCTGACGCGGGGGTGGTCAGTGGAGCCCCAGCATTTT. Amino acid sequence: CASSYARLTRGWSVEPQHF.

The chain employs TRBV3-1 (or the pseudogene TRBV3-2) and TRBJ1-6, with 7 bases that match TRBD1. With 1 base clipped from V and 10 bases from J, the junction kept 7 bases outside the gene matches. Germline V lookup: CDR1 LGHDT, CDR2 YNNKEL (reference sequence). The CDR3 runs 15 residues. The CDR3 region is CASSQAQGVGSPLHF. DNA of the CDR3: TGTGCCAGCAGCCAAGCCCAGGGGGTTGGGTCACCCCTCCACTTT.

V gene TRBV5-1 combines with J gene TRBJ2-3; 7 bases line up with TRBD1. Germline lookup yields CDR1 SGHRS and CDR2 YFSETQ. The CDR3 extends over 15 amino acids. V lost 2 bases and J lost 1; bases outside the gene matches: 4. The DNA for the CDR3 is TGCGCCAGCAGCTTAACAACAGGGGGCACAGATACGCAGTATTTT. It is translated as CASSLTTGGTDTQYF.

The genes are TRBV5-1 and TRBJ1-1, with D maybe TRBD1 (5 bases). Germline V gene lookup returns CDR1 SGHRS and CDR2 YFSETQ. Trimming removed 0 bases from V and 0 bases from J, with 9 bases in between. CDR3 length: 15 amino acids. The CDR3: CASSLVATVNTEAFF. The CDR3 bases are TGCGCCAGCAGCTTGGTGGCGACAGTGAACACTGAAGCTTTCTTT.

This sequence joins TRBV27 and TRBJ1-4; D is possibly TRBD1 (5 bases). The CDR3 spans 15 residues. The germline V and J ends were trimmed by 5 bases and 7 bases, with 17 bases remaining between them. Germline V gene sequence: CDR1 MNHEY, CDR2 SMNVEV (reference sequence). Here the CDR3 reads CASSPQGVGPEKLFF. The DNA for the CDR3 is TGTGCCAGCAGTCCTCAAGGGGTGGGGCCTGAAAAACTGTTTTTT. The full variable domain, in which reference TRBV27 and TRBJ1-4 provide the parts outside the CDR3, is EAQVTQNPRYLITVTGKKLTVTCSQNMNHEYMSWYRQDPGLGLRQIYYSMNVEVTDKGDVPEGYKVSRKEKRNFPLILESPSPNQTSLYFCASSPQGVGPEKLFFGSGTQLSVL.

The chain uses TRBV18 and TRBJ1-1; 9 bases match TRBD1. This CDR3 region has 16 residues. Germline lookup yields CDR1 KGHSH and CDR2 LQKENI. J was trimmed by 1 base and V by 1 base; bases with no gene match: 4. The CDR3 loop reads CASSPRTGVENTEAFF. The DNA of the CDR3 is TGTGCCAGCTCACCACGGACAGGGGTCGAGAACACTGAAGCTTTCTTT.

This CDR3 reads CASSLGTTQETQYF. In DNA, the CDR3 is TGTGCCAGCAGCTTAGGGACAACCCAAGAGACCCAGTACTTC. The genes are TRBV7-6 and TRBJ2-5, with D tentatively TRBD1 (5 bases). Looked up from germline, CDR1 is SGHVS and CDR2 is FNYEAQ. CDR3 length: 14 residues. V was shortened by 1 base and J by 1 base, with 7 bases between the two germline ends.

The CDR3 here is CASSQQGAGNTIYF. CDR3 coding DNA: TGCGCCAGCAGCCAACAGGGGGCTGGAAACACCATATATTTT. The chain recombines TRBV5-1 with TRBJ1-3; 8 nucleotides align to TRBD1. CDR1 is SGHRS, CDR2 YFSETQ, per germline. The CDR3 runs to 14 residues. Losses at the gene ends were 4 bases for V and 2 bases for J; bases not matched to a gene: 2.